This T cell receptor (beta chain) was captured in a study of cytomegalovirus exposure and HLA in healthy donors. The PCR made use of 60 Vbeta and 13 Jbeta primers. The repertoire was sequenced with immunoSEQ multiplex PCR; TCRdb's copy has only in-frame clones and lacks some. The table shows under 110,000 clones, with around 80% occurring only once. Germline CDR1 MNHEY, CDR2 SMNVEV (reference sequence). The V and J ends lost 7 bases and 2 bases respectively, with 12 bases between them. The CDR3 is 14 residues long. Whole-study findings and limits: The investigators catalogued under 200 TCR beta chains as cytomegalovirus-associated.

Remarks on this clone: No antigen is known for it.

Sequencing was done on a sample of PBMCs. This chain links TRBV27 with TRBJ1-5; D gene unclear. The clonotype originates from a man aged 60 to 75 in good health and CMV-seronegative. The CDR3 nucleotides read TGTGCCAGCAACCCCCGGGGAGGCAATCAGCCCCAGCATTTT. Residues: CASNPRGGNQPQHF.